The 29 T cell receptor beta chains listed next were all sequenced from one sample in a study of T cells in women clearing cervical HPV infection. The data were produced by immunoSEQ multiplex PCR, yet TCRdb's version contains in-frame clones alone and is incomplete. Here the sample table reports tens of thousands of clones. The sample comprised blood buffy coat. These receptors came from a woman aged 18-69 years with a cervical HPV16 infection that either progressed to CIN3+ or cleared (not recorded which).

About this clone: The CDR3 goes on 3 residues after the read ends, and that part is filled in from the germline J gene. The rearrangement links TRBV7-2 to TRBJ2-2, with 9 bases identical to TRBD2. The CDR3 spans 15 residues. Trimming took 7 bases from V and 7 from J; bases not matched to a gene: 10. In germline, CDR1 is SGHTA, CDR2 FQGNSA. The part of the CDR3 DNA that was read is TGTGCCAGCATCCCGGGGCGGGGGGGCAGCGGGGAG. Translating gives CASIPGRGGSGE. The whole CDR3 protein is CASIPGRGGSGELFF.

Regarding this clone: The CDR3 end lies 3 residues beyond the end of the read and is filled in from the germline J gene. The J gene is TRBJ2-5, the V gene TRBV11-2; D call uncertain. Germline V gene lookup returns CDR1 SGHAT and CDR2 FQNNGV. This CDR3 is 13 amino acids long. The V gene lost 3 bases and the J gene lost 5 bases, with 10 bases spanning the gap. The CDR3 reads CASSFGTLETQYF. CDR3 bases read: TGTGCCAGCAGCTTTGGTACTTTGGAGACC.

Of note for this clone: The missing CDR3 end, 3 residues past where the read stops, is filled in from the germline J gene. The gene calls are TRBV20-1 and TRBJ1-5, with D hard to call. The CDR3 is made up of 14 amino acids. Germline loops: CDR1 DFQATT, CDR2 SNEGSKA (reference sequence). Trimming took 1 base from V and 1 from J, leaving 8 bases between them. The CDR3 protein is CSARGRASNQPQHF. Partial CDR3 DNA: TGCAGTGCTAGAGGAAGGGCAAGCAATCAGCCC.

Concerning this clone itself: The read finishes 3 residues shy of the CDR3 end, and the germline J gene is used to complete it. The gene calls are TRBV19 and TRBJ1-5; a weak D match, TRBD1 (6 bases). V shed 6 bases and J shed 1 base, with 13 bases lying between them. CDR1 is LNHDA, CDR2 SQIVND, per germline (reference sequence). This CDR3 has 15 residues. The CDR3: CASRPNRVSNQPQHF. Incomplete CDR3 DNA: TGTGCCAGTAGACCTAACAGGGTCAGCAATCAGCCC. The full variable domain, in which reference TRBV19 and TRBJ1-5 provide the parts outside the CDR3, is DGGITQSPKYLFRKEGQNVTLSCEQNLNHDAMYWYRQDPGQGLRLIYYSQIVNDFQKGDIAEGYSVSREKKESFPLTVTSAQKNPTAFYLCASRPNRVSNQPQHFGDGTRLSIL.

In regard to this clone: The sequence runs out 3 residues before the end of the CDR3; the remainder is reconstructed from the germline J gene. The rearrangement joins TRBV6-1 to TRBJ1-6, with D tentatively TRBD1 (5 bases). V was trimmed by 6 bases and J by 0 bases, leaving 15 bases between them. Germline CDR1 and CDR2: MNHNS and SASEGT. This CDR3 has 17 amino acids. The CDR3 bases that were read are TGTGCCAGCAGCGAAATGAGTAGGGGCTCCTATAATTCACCC. It is translated as CASSEMSRGSYNSP. The full CDR3 reads CASSEMSRGSYNSPLHF.

With regard to this clone: Coverage ceases 3 residues before the CDR3 finishes, and the germline J gene fills in the end. The chain links TRBV12-3 or TRBV12-4 to TRBJ2-1; 8 bases line up with TRBD2. V was pared by 7 bases and J by 4 bases, with 15 bases of the junction left unmatched. This CDR3 has 17 residues. The sequenced part of the CDR3 DNA is TGTGCCAGCACTCCTTTGGTCAGCGGGGGACAATACAATGAG. It translates to CASTPLVSGGQYNE. The full CDR3 reads CASTPLVSGGQYNEQFF.

Concerning this clone: The CDR3 goes on 3 residues after the read ends, and that part is filled in from the germline J gene. The genes are TRBV15 and TRBJ1-1; D unresolved. V gave up 0 bases and J gave up 7 bases, with 9 bases separating them. CDR1 is LNHNV, CDR2 YYDKDF, per germline (reference sequence). There are 13 residues in the CDR3. CDR3 region: CATSRDARSEAFF. The part of the CDR3 DNA that was read is TGTGCCACCAGCAGAGATGCGCGGAGTGAA.

Comment on this clone: The CDR3 goes on 3 residues after the read ends, and that part is filled in from the germline J gene. The J gene is TRBJ2-4, the V gene TRBV28; D may be TRBD2 (7 bases). V was cut by 4 bases and J by 7 bases, with 17 bases left in between. Germline V gene lookup returns CDR1 MDHEN and CDR2 SYDVKM. The length of the CDR3 is 15 residues. CDR3: CASSSPAGARNIQYF. CDR3 DNA (partial): TGTGCCAGCAGTTCCCCCGCGGGGGCTCGGAACATT. Looking up the rest from reference TRBV28 and TRBJ2-4 gives the full variable domain: DVKVTQSSRYLVKRTGEKVFLECVQDMDHENMFWYRQDPGLGLRLIYFSYDVKMKEKGDIPEGYSVSREKKERFSLILESASTNQTSMYLCASSSPAGARNIQYFGAGTRLSVL.

As for this clone: A read error may account for a junction end that differs from germline. The read terminates 3 residues ahead of where the CDR3 ends, so the germline J gene completes it. Additional DNA sequences in this sample encode the identical CDR3. The V call is TRBV7-2, the J call TRBJ1-3; TRBD1 matches at 8 bases. CDR3 size: 15 residues. Germline CDR1 is SGHTA and CDR2 is FQGNSA. This chain's CDR3 is CASRSQGAGGNTIYF. The sequenced part of the CDR3 DNA is TGTGCCAGCAGATCTCAGGGGGCGGGTGGAAACACA.

In regard to this clone: The read falls 3 residues short of the CDR3 end, and the missing part is taken from the germline J gene. V gene TRBV20-1 combines with J gene TRBJ1-5, with 7 bases lining up with TRBD1. The CDR3 has 14 residues. Germline V gene data show CDR1 as DFQATT and CDR2 as SNEGSKA (reference sequence). With 5 bases clipped from V and 3 bases from J, the junction kept 7 bases outside the gene matches. Partial CDR3 DNA: TGCAGTGCTGGACCCGGGACAGTCAATCAGCCC. This sequence encodes CSAGPGTVNQP. The full-length CDR3 reads as CSAGPGTVNQPQHF.

For this clone: The read finishes 3 residues shy of the CDR3 end, and the germline J gene is used to complete it. The chain recombines TRBV10-3 with TRBJ1-4, with D tentatively TRBD1 (5 bases). Trimming left V 3 bases short and J 8 bases short, with 10 bases between. Germline V gene sequence: CDR1 ENHRY, CDR2 SYGVKD. This CDR3 is 13 amino acids long. CDR3 loop: CAISEVREEKLFF. The CDR3 bases that were read are TGTGCCATCAGTGAAGTCAGGGAGGAAAAA.

Comment on this clone: The sequence runs out 3 residues before the end of the CDR3; the remainder is reconstructed from the germline J gene. The chain carries TRBV11-2 and TRBJ2-4, with 11 bases fitting TRBD1. After removal of 5 bases from V and 6 bases from J, the junction contained 6 bases not matched to a gene. Germline V gene lookup returns CDR1 SGHAT and CDR2 FQNNGV. This CDR3 has 15 residues. The covered CDR3 bases are TGTGCCAGCAGCCCCGGACAGGGGGCGGGAAACATT. Translation gives CASSPGQGAGNI. The whole CDR3 reads CASSPGQGAGNIQYF.

With respect to this clone: The CDR3 end is not reached by the read, which stops 3 residues before it; the germline J gene fills it in. The genes are TRBV20-1 and TRBJ2-3; 11 bases are a match to TRBD2. The CDR3 sequence is 15 residues long. In germline, CDR1 is DFQATT, CDR2 SNEGSKA (reference sequence). CDR3 DNA (partial): TGCAGTGCTAGTAGGGGGACTAGCGGAGGGGAGACG. Its translation: CSASRGTSGGET. The whole CDR3 reads CSASRGTSGGETQYF.

Remarks on this clone: The observed sequence ends 3 residues before the CDR3 terminus, with the missing tail filled in from the germline J gene. This chain connects TRBV20-1 to TRBJ1-5; weak D call: TRBD1 (5 bases). Germline values: CDR1 DFQATT, CDR2 SNEGSKA (reference sequence). V lost 1 base and J 5 bases, leaving 6 bases between the germline ends. CDR3 length: 12 amino acids. CDR3 loop: CSARGGDQPQHF. Incomplete CDR3 DNA: TGCAGTGCTAGAGGAGGGGATCAGCCC.

To note about this clone: The CDR3 goes on 3 residues after the read ends, and that part is filled in from the germline J gene. The chain employs TRBV20-1 and TRBJ2-3; no clear D gene. The CDR3 runs 14 residues. V lost 3 bases to trimming and J lost 0 bases, with 10 bases between them. CDR1 and CDR2 (germline): DFQATT, SNEGSKA (reference sequence). CDR3 sequence: CSASVQISTDTQYF. The CDR3 DNA, read in part, is TGCAGTGCTAGCGTACAGATTAGCACAGATACG.

Regarding this clone: With the read ending 3 residues before the CDR3 end, the germline J gene is used to fill in that end. This chain joins TRBV7-9 and TRBJ1-1; 9 positions match TRBD1. This CDR3 contains 15 residues. With V trimmed by 2 bases and J by 1 base, 2 bases remained unmatched. Germline V gene lookup returns CDR1 SEHNR and CDR2 FQNEAQ (reference sequence). The CDR3 region is CASSLRQGGNTEAFF. CDR3 DNA, as far as it was read: TGTGCCAGCAGCTTAAGACAGGGGGGGAACACTGAA.

To note about this clone: Read sequence stops 3 residues before the CDR3 end, and the germline J gene provides the missing end. The chain has TRBV23-1 and TRBJ1-6, with D hard to call. TRBV23-1 is an ORF; its function is uncertain. This CDR3 is built from 20 residues. V was trimmed by 2 bases and J by 0 bases, leaving 20 bases between them. The covered CDR3 bases are TGCGCCAGCAGTCAACCACAAGATAAGTACAGAAGCTCCTATAATTCACCC. This encodes CASSQPQDKYRSSYNSP. The entire CDR3 protein is CASSQPQDKYRSSYNSPLHF.

As regards this clone: The CDR3 extends 3 residues past the end of the read, so its final part is completed from the germline J gene. The chain carries TRBV18 and TRBJ2-4, with a weak D call TRBD1 (7 bases). This CDR3 region has 13 residues. Germline values: CDR1 KGHSH, CDR2 LQKENI. CDR3 region: CASSSTGRDGQYF. The sequenced part of the CDR3 DNA is TGTGCCAGCTCCTCGACAGGGCGGGATGGT.

Worth noting for this clone: The read ends 3 residues early relative to the CDR3; the germline J gene fills the gap. The J gene is TRBJ1-2, the V gene TRBV20-1; 8 bases are a match to TRBD1. Germline V gene data show CDR1 as DFQATT and CDR2 as SNEGSKA (reference sequence). This CDR3 is 17 amino acids long. V shed 0 bases, J shed 0 bases, and the junction held 9 bases outside the gene matches. Partial CDR3 DNA: TGCAGTGCTAGAGATACTCGTCGGACAGGGCCTAACTATGGC. This sequence encodes CSARDTRRTGPNYG. The whole CDR3 protein is CSARDTRRTGPNYGYTF.

Note on this clone: The CDR3 end falls 3 residues outside the read, so it is completed with the germline J gene. The chain has TRBV7-6 and TRBJ2-7; TRBD1 is a possible D gene (6 bases). The CDR3 totals 15 residues. CDR1 and CDR2 from the germline V gene are SGHVS and FNYEAQ. Trimming stripped 0 bases from V and 3 bases from J, with 12 bases between. The sequenced CDR3 bases are TGTGCCAGCAGCTTAGCGGAAGGACAGAACTACGAG. Translated: CASSLAEGQNYE. The complete CDR3 protein is CASSLAEGQNYEQYF.

Partial CDR3 DNA: TGTGCCAGCAGCGAAGGCAGGGGCGGAGGTGAAAAG. It translates to CASSEGRGGGEK. The full CDR3 reads CASSEGRGGGEKLFF. V gene TRBV7-2 combines with J gene TRBJ2-2; D possibly corresponds to TRBD1 (6 bases). With the read ending 3 residues before the CDR3 end, the germline J gene is used to fill in that end. Per germline, CDR1 SGHTA and CDR2 FQGNSA. The CDR3 loop spans 15 amino acids.

As regards this clone: From the germline J gene comes the end of the CDR3, since the read stops 3 residues before it. The gene calls are TRBV5-1 and TRBJ1-6; TRBD1 might be the D (5 bases). The CDR3 contains 14 residues. Germline-derived CDR1 and CDR2 are SGHRS and YFSETQ. V lost 4 bases and J 4 bases, leaving 9 bases between the germline ends. CDR3 sequence: CASSTGDYNSPLHF. CDR3 bases read: TGCGCCAGCAGCACGGGGGATTATAATTCACCC.

In regard to this clone: The read comes to an end 3 residues before the CDR3 does, leaving the germline J gene to fill in the end. This sequence joins TRBV10-1 and TRBJ1-1, with a possible D match to TRBD1 (6 bases). The CDR3 loop spans 15 amino acids. CDR1 and CDR2 (germline): WNHNN, SYGVQD (reference sequence). With 3 bases removed from V and 0 bases from J, the gap between germline ends came to 11 bases. The sequenced CDR3 bases are TGCGCCAGCAGTGATTTGACAGGTTTGAACACTGAA. This sequence encodes CASSDLTGLNTE. The entire CDR3 reads CASSDLTGLNTEAFF.

Comment on this clone: The read is 3 residues too short to cover the CDR3 end, so that end is filled in from the germline J gene. The chain couples TRBV5-5 to TRBJ1-2; maybe TRBD1 (5 bases). The V gene lost 2 bases and the J gene lost 4 bases, with 15 bases spanning the gap. Germline V lookup: CDR1 SGHKS, CDR2 YYEKEE (reference sequence). The CDR3 contains 15 residues. Incomplete CDR3 DNA: TGTGCCAGCAGCTTTTCAGGGTTTTCTGTCTATGGC. Translating it yields CASSFSGFSVYG. The entire CDR3 sequence reads CASSFSGFSVYGYTF.

To note about this clone: The CDR3 is cut off 3 residues early in the read; its end comes from the germline J gene. The J gene is TRBJ1-2, the V gene TRBV2; D gene uncertain. The CDR3 length is 11 residues. CDR1 SNHLY and CDR2 FYNNEI come from the germline V gene. The CDR3 DNA, read in part, is TGTGCCAGCAGTGGTGAAAACATC. This translates into CASSGENI. The entire CDR3 reads CASSGENIYTF.

To note about this clone: Read coverage stops 3 residues before the CDR3 terminus; the germline J gene supplies the remainder. The rearrangement joins TRBV7-2 to TRBJ1-6, with D possibly TRBD1 on 6 matching bases. Germline V CDR1 and CDR2: SGHTA, FQGNSA. V was shortened by 0 bases and J by 10 bases, with 13 bases between the two germline ends. This CDR3 is 15 amino acids long. The DNA read from the CDR3 is TGTGCCAGCAGCTTAGCACAGGGTTCCCTATCACCC. Translation gives CASSLAQGSLSP. The full CDR3 sequence reads CASSLAQGSLSPLHF.

Points on this clone: The CDR3 is cut off 3 residues early in the read; its end comes from the germline J gene. The rearrangement links TRBV5-1 to TRBJ2-1, with 12 bases matching TRBD2. This CDR3 contains 17 residues. V trimming: 6 bases; J trimming: 4 bases; junction bases outside the gene matches: 11. Germline CDR1 and CDR2: SGHRS and YFSETQ. CDR3: CASTPISGTSGYNEQFF. CDR3 bases read: TGCGCCAGCACCCCTATATCCGGGACTAGCGGGTACAATGAG. Full variable domain (rest looked up from reference TRBV5-1 and TRBJ2-1): KAGVTQTPRYLIKTRGQQVTLSCSPISGHRSVSWYQQTPGQGLQFLFEYFSETQRNKGNFPGRFSGRQFSNSRSEMNVSTLELGDSALYLCASTPISGTSGYNEQFFGPGTRLTVL.

A word on this clone: Coverage ceases 3 residues before the CDR3 finishes, and the germline J gene fills in the end. The rearrangement uses TRBV5-4 and TRBJ2-2; 7 bases map to TRBD1. The CDR3 totals 15 residues. Germline CDR1 is SGHNT and CDR2 is YYREEE (reference sequence). The CDR3 DNA, read in part, is TGTGCCAGCAGCACCCGACAGGGCCTAAATTCACCG. Protein product: CASSTRQGLNSP. The entire CDR3 protein is CASSTRQGLNSPLFF.

Points on this clone: Read data end 3 residues before the CDR3 end; the end is taken from the germline J gene. The V call is TRBV7-9, the J call TRBJ1-2; D is unclear. Germline V CDR1 and CDR2: SEHNR, FQNEAQ (reference sequence). This CDR3 has 12 amino acids. CDR3 protein: CASRRLVGDYTF. Incomplete CDR3 DNA: TGTGCCAGCAGGAGACTAGTGGGTGAC.